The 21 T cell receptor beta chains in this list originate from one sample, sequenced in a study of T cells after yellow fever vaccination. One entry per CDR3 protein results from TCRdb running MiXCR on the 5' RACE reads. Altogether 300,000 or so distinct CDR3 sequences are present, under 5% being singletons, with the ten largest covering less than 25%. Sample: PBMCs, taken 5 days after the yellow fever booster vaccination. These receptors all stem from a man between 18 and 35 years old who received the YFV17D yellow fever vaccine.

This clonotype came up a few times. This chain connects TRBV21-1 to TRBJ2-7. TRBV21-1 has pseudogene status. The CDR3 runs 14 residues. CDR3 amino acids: CASSKGTQTYEQYV. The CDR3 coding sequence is TGTGCCAGCAGCAAAGGGACCCAAACCTACGAGCAGTACGTC.

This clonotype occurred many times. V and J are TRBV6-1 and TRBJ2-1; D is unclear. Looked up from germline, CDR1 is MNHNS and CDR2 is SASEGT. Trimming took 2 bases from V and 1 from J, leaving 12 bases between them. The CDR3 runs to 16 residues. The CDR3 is CASSELPLGSYNEQFF. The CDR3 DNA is TGTGCCAGCAGTGAACTCCCGTTGGGGTCCTACAATGAGCAGTTCTTC.

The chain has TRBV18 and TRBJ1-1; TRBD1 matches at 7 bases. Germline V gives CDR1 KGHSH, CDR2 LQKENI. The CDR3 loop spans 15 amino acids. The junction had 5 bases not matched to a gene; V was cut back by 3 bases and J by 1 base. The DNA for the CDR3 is TGTGCCAGCTCACCGACAGGGACGCCGAACACTGAAGCTTTCTTT. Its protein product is CASSPTGTPNTEAFF.

In nucleotides, the CDR3 is TGTGCCAGCAGTTTAGGGAACGAGCAGTACGTC. Translated, it gives CASSLGNEQYV. This chain links TRBV12-3 or TRBV12-4 with TRBJ2-7; D gene ambiguous. V was shortened by 1 base and J by 5 bases, with 3 bases between the two germline ends. CDR3 size: 11 residues.

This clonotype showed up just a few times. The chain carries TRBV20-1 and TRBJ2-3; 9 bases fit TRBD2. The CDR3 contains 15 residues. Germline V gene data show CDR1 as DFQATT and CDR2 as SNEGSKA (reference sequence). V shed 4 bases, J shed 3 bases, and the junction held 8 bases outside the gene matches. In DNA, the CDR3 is TGCAGTGCTAAAGCCGGGACTAGCCCGACAGATACGCAGTATTTT. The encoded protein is CSAKAGTSPTDTQYF.

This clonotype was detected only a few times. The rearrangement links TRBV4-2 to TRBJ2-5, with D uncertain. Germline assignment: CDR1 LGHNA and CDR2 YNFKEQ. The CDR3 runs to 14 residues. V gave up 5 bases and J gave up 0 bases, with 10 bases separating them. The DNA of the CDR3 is TGTGCCAGCAGCTCCCGGACGCACCAAGAGACCCAGTACTTC. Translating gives CASSSRTHQETQYF.

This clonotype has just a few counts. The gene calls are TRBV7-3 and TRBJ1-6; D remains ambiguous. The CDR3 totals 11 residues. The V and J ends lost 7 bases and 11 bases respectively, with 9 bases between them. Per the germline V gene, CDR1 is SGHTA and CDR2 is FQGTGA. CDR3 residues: CASIPPPPLHF. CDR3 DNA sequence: TGTGCCAGCATCCCTCCCCCACCCCTCCACTTT.

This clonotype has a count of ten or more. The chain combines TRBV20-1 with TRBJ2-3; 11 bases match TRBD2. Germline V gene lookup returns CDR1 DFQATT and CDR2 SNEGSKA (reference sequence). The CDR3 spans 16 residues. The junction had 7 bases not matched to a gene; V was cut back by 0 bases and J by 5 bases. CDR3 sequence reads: CSARDALAGGGDTQYF. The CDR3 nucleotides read TGCAGTGCTAGAGATGCCCTAGCGGGGGGCGGAGATACGCAGTATTTT.

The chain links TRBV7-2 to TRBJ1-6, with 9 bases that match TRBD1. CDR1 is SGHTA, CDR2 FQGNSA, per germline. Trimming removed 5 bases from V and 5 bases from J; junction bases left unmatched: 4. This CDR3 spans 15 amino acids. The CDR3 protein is CASSINRGHNSPLHF. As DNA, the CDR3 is TGTGCCAGCAGCATTAACAGGGGGCATAATTCACCCCTCCACTTT.

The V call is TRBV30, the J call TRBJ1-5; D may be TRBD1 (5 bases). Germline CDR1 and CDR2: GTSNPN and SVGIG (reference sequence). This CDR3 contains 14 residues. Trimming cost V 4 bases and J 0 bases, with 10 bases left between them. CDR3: CAWNRDGSNQPQHF. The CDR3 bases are TGTGCCTGGAACCGGGACGGTAGCAATCAGCCCCAGCATTTT.

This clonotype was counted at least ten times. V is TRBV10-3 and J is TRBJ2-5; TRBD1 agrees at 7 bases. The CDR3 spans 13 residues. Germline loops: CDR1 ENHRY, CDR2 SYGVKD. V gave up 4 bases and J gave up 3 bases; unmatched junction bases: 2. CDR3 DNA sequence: TGTGCCATCAGTGGACAGGGTGAAGAGACCCAGTACTTC. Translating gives CAISGQGEETQYF.

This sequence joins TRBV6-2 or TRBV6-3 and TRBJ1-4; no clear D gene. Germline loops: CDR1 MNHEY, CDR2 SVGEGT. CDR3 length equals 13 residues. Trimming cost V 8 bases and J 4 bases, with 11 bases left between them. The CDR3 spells CASQRDHNEKLFF. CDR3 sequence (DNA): TGTGCCAGCCAGCGTGACCATAATGAAAAACTGTTTTTT.

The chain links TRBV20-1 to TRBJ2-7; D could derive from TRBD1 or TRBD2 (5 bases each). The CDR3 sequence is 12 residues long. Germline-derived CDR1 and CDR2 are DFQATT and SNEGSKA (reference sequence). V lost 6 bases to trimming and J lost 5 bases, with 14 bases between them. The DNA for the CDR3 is TGCAGTGCGAGGCCTCCGGGACACGAGCAGTACTTC. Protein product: CSARPPGHEQYF.

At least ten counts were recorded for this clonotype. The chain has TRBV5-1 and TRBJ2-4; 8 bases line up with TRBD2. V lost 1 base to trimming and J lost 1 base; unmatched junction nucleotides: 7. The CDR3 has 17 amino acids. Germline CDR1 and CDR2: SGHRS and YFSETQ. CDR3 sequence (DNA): TGCGCCAGCAGCTTGCCCAAGGCGGGGGGCGCCAAAAACATTCAGTACTTC. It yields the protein CASSLPKAGGAKNIQYF. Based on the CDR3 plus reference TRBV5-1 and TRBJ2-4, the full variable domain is KAGVTQTPRYLIKTRGQQVTLSCSPISGHRSVSWYQQTPGQGLQFLFEYFSETQRNKGNFPGRFSGRQFSNSRSEMNVSTLELGDSALYLCASSLPKAGGAKNIQYFGAGTRLSVL.

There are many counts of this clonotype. DNA for the CDR3: TGTGCCAGCTCACCCGGGACAGAGAATCAGCCCCAGCATTTT. It specifies CASSPGTENQPQHF. The chain combines TRBV18 with TRBJ1-5, with 7 bases aligning to TRBD1. From germline, CDR1 is KGHSH and CDR2 LQKENI. Unmatched junction bases numbered 3, after V lost 3 bases and J lost 4 bases. The CDR3 consists of 14 residues.

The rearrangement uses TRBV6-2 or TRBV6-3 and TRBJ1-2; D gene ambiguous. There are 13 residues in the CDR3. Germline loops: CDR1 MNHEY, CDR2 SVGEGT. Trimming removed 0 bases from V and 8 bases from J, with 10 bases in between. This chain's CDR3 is CASSYSQVGGYTF. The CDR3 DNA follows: TGTGCCAGCAGTTACTCCCAGGTCGGGGGCTACACCTTC.

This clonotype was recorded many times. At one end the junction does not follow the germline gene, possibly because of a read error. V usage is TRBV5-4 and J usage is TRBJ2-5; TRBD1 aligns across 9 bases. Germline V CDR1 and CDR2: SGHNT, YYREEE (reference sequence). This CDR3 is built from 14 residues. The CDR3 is CASSLQGAAETQYF. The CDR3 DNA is TGTGCCAGTAGCTTACAGGGGGCCGCGGAGACCCAGTACTTC.

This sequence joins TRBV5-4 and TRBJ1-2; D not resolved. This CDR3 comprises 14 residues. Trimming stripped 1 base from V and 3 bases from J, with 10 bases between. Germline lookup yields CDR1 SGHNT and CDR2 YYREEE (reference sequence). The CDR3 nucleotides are TGTGCCAGCAGCTTGCGCTCCCCAGACTATGGCTACACCTTC. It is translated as CASSLRSPDYGYTF.

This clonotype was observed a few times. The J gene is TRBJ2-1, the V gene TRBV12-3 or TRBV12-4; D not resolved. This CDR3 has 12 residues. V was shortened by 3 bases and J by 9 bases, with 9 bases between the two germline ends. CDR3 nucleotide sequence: TGTGCCAGCAGTTTGAGATCTACTGAGCAGTTCTTC. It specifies CASSLRSTEQFF.

CDR3 nucleotide sequence: TGTGCCAGCAGTTGGGCAAACCAAGAGACCCAGTACTTC. Protein sequence: CASSWANQETQYF. V usage is TRBV12-3 or TRBV12-4 and J usage is TRBJ2-5; D is ambiguous. V gave up 4 bases and J gave up 0 bases, with 6 bases separating them. The CDR3 is 13 amino acids.

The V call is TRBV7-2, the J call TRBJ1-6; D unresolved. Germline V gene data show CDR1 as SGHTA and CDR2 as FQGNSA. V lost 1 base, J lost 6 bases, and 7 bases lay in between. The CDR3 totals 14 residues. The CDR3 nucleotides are TGTGCCAGCAGCTTAGTGGCAGCTAATTCACCCCTCCACTTT. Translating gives CASSLVAANSPLHF.